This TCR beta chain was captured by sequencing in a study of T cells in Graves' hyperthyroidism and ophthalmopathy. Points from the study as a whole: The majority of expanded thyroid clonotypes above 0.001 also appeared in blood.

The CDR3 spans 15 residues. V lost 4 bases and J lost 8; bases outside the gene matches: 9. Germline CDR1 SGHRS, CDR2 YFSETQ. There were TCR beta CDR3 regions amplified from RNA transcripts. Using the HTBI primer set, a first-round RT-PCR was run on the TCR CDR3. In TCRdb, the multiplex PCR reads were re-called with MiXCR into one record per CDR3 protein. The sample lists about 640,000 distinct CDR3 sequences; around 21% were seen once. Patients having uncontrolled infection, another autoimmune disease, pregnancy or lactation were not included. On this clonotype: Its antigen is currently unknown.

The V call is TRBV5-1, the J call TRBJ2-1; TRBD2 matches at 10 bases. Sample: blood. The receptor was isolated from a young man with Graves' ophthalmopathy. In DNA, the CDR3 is TGCGCCAGCAGCCGAGCGGGAGGGCCGCATGATGAGCAGTTCTTC. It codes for CASSRAGGPHDEQFF.